Below, 17 T cell receptor beta chains from the same sample are listed, as sequenced in a study of blood T cells in healthy people across ages. Then a second PCR, running roughly 7 to 11 cycles, was carried out with a sample-barcoded 5' primer and a J-beta primer mix. TCRdb recomputed calls from the 5' RACE reads with MiXCR, one row per CDR3 protein. Here the sample spans approximately 810,000 distinct CDR3 sequences, under 40% being singletons. Source material: blood. The receptors shown here come from a man between 18 and 35 years old in good health.

This clonotype was detected only a few times. The rearrangement joins TRBV5-6 to TRBJ1-4; D is unresolved. CDR1 and CDR2 from the germline V gene are SGHDT and YYEEEE. The CDR3 is 15 amino acids. Trimming took off 5 bases at V and 4 bases at J, with 15 bases between the two ends. The CDR3 coding sequence is TGTGCCAGCAGACACTCCGGACGGCGTAATGAAAAACTGTTTTTT. It translates to CASRHSGRRNEKLFF.

The chain is built from TRBV7-8 and TRBJ1-3; 9 bases map to TRBD1. In germline, CDR1 is SGHVS, CDR2 FQNEAQ. Trimming cost V 5 bases and J 0 bases; bases outside gene matches: 14. CDR3 length: 19 amino acids. This CDR3 is CASSQPGGQGQSSGNTIYF. The CDR3 DNA reads TGTGCCAGCAGCCAACCGGGGGGACAGGGACAGAGCTCTGGAAACACCATATATTTT. Together with reference TRBV7-8 and TRBJ1-3, the CDR3 gives the full variable domain: GAGVSQSPRYKVAKRGQDVALRCDPISGHVSLFWYQQALGQGPEFLTYFQNEAQLDKSGLPSDRFFAERPEGSVSTLKIQRTQQEDSAVYLCASSQPGGQGQSSGNTIYFGEGSWLTVV.

This clonotype was counted at least ten times. The J gene is TRBJ2-5, the V gene TRBV5-5; 8 positions match TRBD1. Trimming took 3 bases from V and 2 from J; bases not matched to a gene: 6. The CDR3 length is 15 residues. Germline lookup yields CDR1 SGHKS and CDR2 YYEKEE (reference sequence). CDR3 protein: CASSWGTGLQETQYF. CDR3 nucleotide sequence: TGTGCCAGCAGCTGGGGGACAGGCCTTCAAGAGACCCAGTACTTC.

The J gene is TRBJ2-1, the V gene TRBV12-3 or TRBV12-4, with D maybe TRBD2 (5 bases). V lost 6 bases, J lost 12 bases, and 18 bases lay in between. The CDR3 is 13 amino acids. As DNA, the CDR3 is TGTGCCAGCAGCCCCGGGTCAACTCGGGGGCAGTTCTTC. Translating gives CASSPGSTRGQFF.

This clonotype was detected ten times or more. CDR3 bases: TGTGCCAGCAGCCACTCACAGGCCGGTAACTATGGCTACACCTTC. Protein: CASSHSQAGNYGYTF. The chain employs TRBV14 and TRBJ1-2, with a weak D call TRBD1 (5 bases). The CDR3 runs 15 residues. V lost 3 bases and J 1 base, leaving 12 bases between the germline ends. The germline CDR1 and CDR2 sequences are SGHDN and FVKESK.

The chain employs TRBV7-6 and TRBJ2-3; D is uncertain. V was clipped by 1 base and J by 4 bases, with 15 bases between them. CDR3 length: 16 amino acids. In germline, CDR1 is SGHVS, CDR2 FNYEAQ. The CDR3 here is CASSLGLQVGPDTQYF. The CDR3 DNA reads as TGTGCCAGCAGCTTAGGTTTACAAGTCGGCCCAGATACGCAGTATTTT.

This clonotype was counted a single time. J is TRBJ2-2 and V is TRBV6-5, with D perhaps matching TRBD1 or TRBD2 (5 bases each). The CDR3 totals 15 residues. CDR1 is MNHEY and CDR2 is SVGAGI in the germline V gene. V was trimmed by 0 bases and J by 13 bases, leaving 18 bases between them. This CDR3 is CASSYSRGETRALFF. CDR3 bases: TGTGCCAGCAGTTACTCGAGAGGGGAGACCCGGGCGCTGTTTTTT.

This clonotype was detected once. The V and J genes are TRBV12-5 and TRBJ2-1; a possible D gene is TRBD1 (5 bases). V was trimmed by 6 bases and J by 8 bases, leaving 14 bases between them. Looked up from germline, CDR1 is LGHNT and CDR2 is FRNRAP. This CDR3 has 13 residues. The CDR3 protein is CASGLGQGDEQFF. The CDR3 bases are TGTGCTAGTGGCTTAGGCCAGGGCGATGAGCAGTTCTTC.

This chain joins TRBV27 and TRBJ1-1; possible D gene TRBD1, 5 bases. Germline V gene data show CDR1 as MNHEY and CDR2 as SMNVEV (reference sequence). Trimming took off 0 bases at V and 8 bases at J, with 10 bases between the two ends. The CDR3 extends over 13 amino acids. CDR3 nucleotides: TGTGCCAGCAGTTTATCTCGGGACCGCGAAGCTTTCTTT. Its protein product is CASSLSRDREAFF.

This clonotype was counted a few times. This chain uses TRBV7-2 with TRBJ2-3, with 7 bases matching TRBD1. Germline V lookup: CDR1 SGHTA, CDR2 FQGNSA. J gave up 4 bases and V 1 base, and 5 bases lay outside the gene matches. The CDR3 is 15 residues long. CDR3 loop: CASSLEEGASDTQYF. The CDR3 DNA sequence: TGTGCCAGCAGCTTAGAAGAGGGGGCATCAGATACGCAGTATTTT. Complete variable domain (other parts from reference TRBV7-2 and TRBJ2-3): GAGVSQSPSNKVTEKGKDVELRCDPISGHTALYWYRQSLGQGLEFLIYFQGNSAPDKSGLPSDRFSAERTGGSVSTLTIQRTQQEDSAVYLCASSLEEGASDTQYFGPGTRLTVL.

The gene calls are TRBV5-1 and TRBJ2-5; 10 nucleotides match TRBD1. The J call is doubtful: the DNA matches TRBJ2-7 better. Germline values: CDR1 SGHRS, CDR2 YFSETQ. The CDR3 spans 15 residues. CDR3 residues: CASSSGGTGDYEQYF. The CDR3 DNA reads as TGCGCCAGCAGCTCCGGGGGGACAGGGGACTACGAGCAGTACTTC.

Only a few counts were recorded for this clonotype. The genes are TRBV5-5 and TRBJ1-1; 9 nucleotides match TRBD1. Trimming at V came to 4 bases and at J to 3 bases, leaving 7 bases not matched to a gene. The CDR3 totals 15 residues. Germline lookup yields CDR1 SGHKS and CDR2 YYEKEE (reference sequence). CDR3 coding DNA: TGTGCCAGCAGCGAGGGACAGGGACACGACACTGAAGCTTTCTTT. Its translation is CASSEGQGHDTEAFF.

The V call is TRBV18, the J call TRBJ2-7; D uncertain. This CDR3 comprises 11 residues. Germline V gene sequence: CDR1 KGHSH, CDR2 LQKENI. This chain's CDR3 is CASAPPYEQYF. Written as DNA, the CDR3 is TGTGCTTCAGCCCCTCCCTACGAGCAGTACTTC.

The chain combines TRBV2 with TRBJ2-3; no reliable D call. Germline V gene data show CDR1 as SNHLY and CDR2 as FYNNEI. The CDR3 contains 15 residues. The germline V and J ends were trimmed by 3 bases and 7 bases, with 17 bases remaining between them. CDR3 residues: CASSEGNRRVNTQYF. The CDR3 coding sequence is TGTGCCAGCAGTGAGGGAAATCGACGCGTCAATACGCAGTATTTT.

This clonotype was picked up a small number of times. This sequence joins TRBV24-1 and TRBJ1-2; D unclear. The CDR3 covers 17 residues. Trimming took 7 bases from V and 4 from J, leaving 24 bases between them. The germline V gene encodes CDR1 KGHDR and CDR2 SFDVKD. The CDR3 spells CATSATNSRTHGYGYTF. CDR3 in DNA: TGTGCCACCAGCGCCACGAACAGCCGAACACATGGCTATGGCTACACCTTC.

This clonotype turned up a few times. This sequence joins TRBV5-1 and TRBJ2-5; the D call may be TRBD1 or TRBD2 (5 bases each). Trimming took 4 bases from V and 11 from J, leaving 24 bases between them. Germline CDR1 is SGHRS and CDR2 is YFSETQ. This CDR3 has 15 residues. The DNA for the CDR3 is TGCGCCAGCAGCGGGGGTGTGGGGGAGAACAATGAGCAGTACTTC. This sequence encodes CASSGGVGENNEQYF.

This clonotype was observed many times. The chain uses TRBV7-9 and TRBJ2-1; D not certain. Germline V gives CDR1 SEHNR, CDR2 FQNEAQ (reference sequence). The CDR3 runs 17 residues. V lost 2 bases and J lost 1, with 15 bases in between. The CDR3 nucleotides are TGTGCCAGCAGCTTAAGAGACAAGGGTAGATCCTACAATGAGCAGTTCTTC. It encodes CASSLRDKGRSYNEQFF.